These 32 T cell receptor beta chains were all obtained from the same sample, sequenced in a study of T cells in tuberculosis. Clones were sequenced by immunoSEQ multiplex PCR, and TCRdb holds only the in-frame ones, with some missing. The sample records more than 9,000 clones, 85% to 95% being singletons. Sequenced: PBMCs. Receptors were obtained from an adult with tuberculosis.

The rearrangement links TRBV5-1 to TRBJ2-3; TRBD2 matches at 11 bases. Germline V gene data show CDR1 as SGHRS and CDR2 as YFSETQ. After removal of 4 bases from V and 2 bases from J, the junction contained 3 bases not matched to a gene. The CDR3 consists of 15 residues. The CDR3 DNA reads as TGCGCCAGCAGCACGGGACTAGCGGACACAGATACGCAGTATTTT. Encoded protein: CASSTGLADTDTQYF. The full variable domain, rest sourced from reference TRBV5-1 and TRBJ2-3, is KAGVTQTPRYLIKTRGQQVTLSCSPISGHRSVSWYQQTPGQGLQFLFEYFSETQRNKGNFPGRFSGRQFSNSRSEMNVSTLELGDSALYLCASSTGLADTDTQYFGPGTRLTVL.

This chain links TRBV18 with TRBJ1-2, with D unresolved. Trimming removed 2 bases at V and 2 bases at J, with 6 bases between. The CDR3 length is 13 residues. Looked up from germline, CDR1 is KGHSH and CDR2 is LQKENI. The CDR3 DNA follows: TGTGCCAGCTCACCATCCGGGAACTATGGCTACACCTTC. Translating gives CASSPSGNYGYTF.

V is TRBV19 and J is TRBJ1-1, with D uncertain. V was pared by 6 bases and J by 0 bases, with 14 bases between. The CDR3 totals 15 residues. CDR1 and CDR2 from the germline V gene are LNHDA and SQIVND (reference sequence). DNA for the CDR3: TGTGCCAGTAGCTGGGCTCTACCCATGAACACTGAAGCTTTCTTT. It encodes CASSWALPMNTEAFF.

V is TRBV2 and J is TRBJ1-3; 7 nucleotides align to TRBD1. V lost 4 bases, J lost 9 bases, and 12 bases stayed unmatched. The length of the CDR3 is 15 residues. The germline V gene encodes CDR1 SNHLY and CDR2 FYNNEI. The CDR3 DNA reads as TGTGCCAGCAGTGTGGAAGGGGGCGCGGTGGTCACCATATATTTT. This codes for CASSVEGGAVVTIYF. Based on the CDR3 plus reference TRBV2 and TRBJ1-3, the full variable domain is EPEVTQTPSHQVTQMGQEVILRCVPISNHLYFYWYRQILGQKVEFLVSFYNNEISEKSEIFDDQFSVERPDGSNFTLKIRSTKLEDSAMYFCASSVEGGAVVTIYFGEGSWLTVV.

The chain employs TRBV29-1 and TRBJ2-1, with TRBD2 matching over 7 bases. Germline CDR1 reads SQVTM; CDR2 reads ANQGSEA. There are 13 residues in the CDR3. The V and J ends lost 4 bases and 10 bases, in that order; junction bases with no gene match: 10. The CDR3 reads CSVGRTSVGEQFF. The CDR3 nucleotides read TGCAGCGTTGGGAGAACTAGCGTGGGGGAGCAGTTCTTC.

The chain uses TRBV9 and TRBJ1-2, with a possible D match to TRBD1 (5 bases). The ends were cut back, 4 bases at V and 6 bases at J, with 25 bases in the middle. The CDR3 is 17 residues long. Germline V gives CDR1 SGDLS, CDR2 YYNGEE. CDR3 region: CASSHNPGRKGDHGYTF. CDR3 coding DNA: TGTGCCAGCAGCCACAATCCCGGCAGGAAAGGGGATCATGGCTACACCTTC.

The V and J genes are TRBV5-1 and TRBJ2-1; TRBD1 agrees at 11 bases. V shed 2 bases and J 6 bases; nucleotides not matched to a gene: 4. Germline CDR1 reads SGHRS; CDR2 reads YFSETQ. CDR3 length: 15 amino acids. The CDR3 spells CASSFRDRGVNEQFF. CDR3 in DNA: TGCGCCAGCAGCTTCCGGGACAGGGGGGTCAATGAGCAGTTCTTC.

The V call is TRBV30, the J call TRBJ2-3; TRBD2 matches at 12 bases. The ends lost 3 bases at V and 9 bases at J; junction bases unmatched: 4. Germline values: CDR1 GTSNPN, CDR2 SVGIG (reference sequence). The CDR3 is made up of 13 amino acids. CDR3 coding DNA: TGTGCCTGGAGGGCTAGCGGGAGGGAAACGCAGTATTTT. This codes for CAWRASGRETQYF.

As regards this clone: Other DNA sequences in the sample encode the same CDR3. The chain carries TRBV5-4 and TRBJ2-5, with a possible D match to TRBD2 (6 bases). The CDR3 is 13 residues long. V lost 9 bases to trimming and J lost 1 base, with 13 bases between them. CDR1 and CDR2 (germline): SGHNT, YYREEE (reference sequence). The CDR3 protein is CATKAGAQETQYF. The CDR3 bases are TGTGCCACCAAAGCGGGCGCCCAAGAGACCCAGTACTTC.

Only one count was recorded for this clone. The chain recombines TRBV5-6 with TRBJ2-7; maybe TRBD1 (6 bases). Germline V gene data show CDR1 as SGHDT and CDR2 as YYEEEE. The CDR3 spans 15 residues. Trimming left V 4 bases short and J 0 bases short, with 14 bases between. The CDR3 nucleotides read TGTGCCAGCAGCCCGGGAACAGGGATCTCCTACGAGCAGTACTTC. It specifies CASSPGTGISYEQYF. Together with reference TRBV5-6 and TRBJ2-7, the CDR3 gives the full variable domain: DAGVTQSPTHLIKTRGQQVTLRCSPKSGHDTVSWYQQALGQGPQFIFQYYEEEERQRGNFPDRFSGHQFPNYSSELNVNALLLGDSALYLCASSPGTGISYEQYFGPGTRLTVT.

The gene calls are TRBV14 and TRBJ2-7, with a weak D call TRBD2 (6 bases). Germline CDR1 and CDR2: SGHDN and FVKESK. The CDR3 is 16 amino acids. Trimming shortened V by 3 bases and J by 1 base, and 16 bases separated the two germline ends. CDR3 bases: TGTGCCAGCAGCCAGGGATTGGGGAGGACGTCCTACGAGCAGTACTTC. Amino acids: CASSQGLGRTSYEQYF.

The rearrangement uses TRBV6-1 and TRBJ1-2, with TRBD1 matching 10 bases. CDR3 length equals 14 residues. In germline, CDR1 is MNHNS, CDR2 SASEGT. J lost 8 bases, V lost 4 bases, and 7 bases had no gene match. The CDR3 DNA is TGTGCCAGCAGTGCCGGGACAGGGGTACGGGGCTACACCTTC. It encodes CASSAGTGVRGYTF.

The V call is TRBV5-4, the J call TRBJ2-1; 8 bases map to TRBD2. The CDR3 has 16 residues. Trimming at V came to 4 bases and at J to 0 bases, leaving 6 bases not matched to a gene. Germline loops: CDR1 SGHNT, CDR2 YYREEE (reference sequence). The CDR3 loop is CASSPERGPSYNEQFF. CDR3 nucleotides: TGTGCCAGCAGCCCCGAGCGGGGGCCCTCCTACAATGAGCAGTTCTTC.

The rearrangement uses TRBV2 and TRBJ1-5, with 7 bases that match TRBD1. This CDR3 region has 19 residues. Trimming took 4 bases from V and 2 from J; bases not matched to a gene: 17. Germline lookup yields CDR1 SNHLY and CDR2 FYNNEI. The CDR3 DNA sequence: TGTGCCAGCAGTGGAAGCTCCGACAGGGTAGGGTATGGCAATCAGCCCCAGCATTTT. This translates into CASSGSSDRVGYGNQPQHF.

The chain employs TRBV4-2 and TRBJ2-5; possible D gene TRBD2, 6 bases. The CDR3 has 14 amino acids. Germline lookup yields CDR1 LGHNA and CDR2 YNFKEQ. The ends were cut back, 4 bases at V and 7 bases at J, with 16 bases in the middle. The CDR3, as DNA: TGTGCCAGCAGCCCTGACGGGGGTTACGGGACCCAGTACTTC. This encodes CASSPDGGYGTQYF.

This sequence joins TRBV27 and TRBJ2-1; 7 positions agree with TRBD2. Trimming took 0 bases from V and 9 from J; bases not matched to a gene: 8. Germline CDR1 reads MNHEY; CDR2 reads SMNVEV (reference sequence). This CDR3 spans 15 amino acids. The CDR3 here is CASSLSWEGLGEQFF. In DNA, the CDR3 is TGTGCCAGCAGTTTATCGTGGGAGGGGCTTGGTGAGCAGTTCTTC.

This clone came up a few times. The chain uses TRBV6-1 and TRBJ2-7; maybe TRBD1 (6 bases). V lost 6 bases and J lost 0, with 6 bases in between. The CDR3 loop spans 12 amino acids. CDR1 and CDR2 from the germline V gene are MNHNS and SASEGT. CDR3 protein: CASRDSSYEQYF. The CDR3, as DNA: TGTGCCAGCAGGGACAGCTCCTACGAGCAGTACTTC.

V gene TRBV30 combines with J gene TRBJ1-1, with D possibly TRBD1 on 5 matching bases. With 1 base removed from V and 5 bases from J, the gap between germline ends came to 14 bases. From germline, CDR1 is GTSNPN and CDR2 SVGIG (reference sequence). The CDR3 consists of 14 residues. This CDR3 is CAWSAGGARTEAFF. The CDR3 nucleotides are TGTGCCTGGAGTGCGGGAGGGGCCCGGACTGAAGCTTTCTTT.

The rearrangement uses TRBV5-5 and TRBJ2-1; 9 bases are shared with TRBD1. CDR3 length: 14 residues. J gave up 7 bases and V 0 bases, and 2 bases lay outside the gene matches. The germline V gene encodes CDR1 SGHKS and CDR2 YYEKEE (reference sequence). This CDR3 reads CASSLAGQGNEQFF. CDR3 sequence (DNA): TGTGCCAGCAGCTTGGCCGGACAGGGGAATGAGCAGTTCTTC.

This chain connects TRBV27 to TRBJ2-3, with TRBD1 matching over 10 bases. V shed 5 bases, J shed 3 bases, and the junction held 2 bases outside the gene matches. Germline CDR1 and CDR2: MNHEY and SMNVEV (reference sequence). The CDR3 totals 14 residues. CDR3 residues: CASSPGQGTDTQYF. The DNA of the CDR3 is TGTGCCAGCAGTCCGGGACAGGGGACAGATACGCAGTATTTT.

CDR3 region: CASSERGGANVLTF. The CDR3 nucleotides read TGTGCCAGCAGTGAACGGGGAGGGGCCAACGTCCTGACTTTC. The chain employs TRBV25-1 and TRBJ2-6; D possibly corresponds to TRBD2 (5 bases). V was cut by 2 bases and J by 4 bases, with 6 bases left in between. This CDR3 contains 14 residues. Germline CDR1 reads MGHDK; CDR2 reads SYGVNS. Based on the CDR3 plus reference TRBV25-1 and TRBJ2-6, the full variable domain is EADIYQTPRYLVIGTGKKITLECSQTMGHDKMYWYQQDPGMELHLIHYSYGVNSTEKGDLSSESTVSRIRTEHFPLTLESARPSHTSQYLCASSERGGANVLTFGAGSRLTVL.

The V gene is TRBV9, the J gene TRBJ1-2; TRBD1 is a possible D gene (6 bases). The CDR3 has 14 amino acids. V was clipped by 5 bases and J by 4 bases, with 15 bases between them. The germline CDR1 and CDR2 sequences are SGDLS and YYNGEE. The CDR3 coding sequence is TGTGCCAGCAGGAGAGCTCGACAGGTCTATGGCTACACCTTC. Residues: CASRRARQVYGYTF.

The chain combines TRBV21-1 with TRBJ2-3; the DNA was not used to check the table's D call, TRBD1. TRBV21-1 is described as a pseudogene. The CDR3 is 16 residues long. CDR3 in amino acids: CASSKGWLRCTDTQYF. Written as DNA, the CDR3 is TGTGCCAGCAGCAAAGGGTGGCTTCGCTGCACAGATACGCAGTATTTT.

The chain carries TRBV18 and TRBJ2-5; TRBD1 matches at 8 bases. V was pared by 6 bases and J by 5 bases, with 11 bases of the junction left unmatched. Germline-derived CDR1 and CDR2 are KGHSH and LQKENI. The CDR3 covers 15 residues. The CDR3 DNA reads as TGTGCCAGCTCGCCGGCAGGGGGCAGGAGGGAGACCCAGTACTTC. This sequence encodes CASSPAGGRRETQYF.

The chain uses TRBV9 and TRBJ2-5; the match to TRBD2 covers 11 bases. This CDR3 is built from 16 residues. Germline assignment: CDR1 SGDLS and CDR2 YYNGEE. The V segment lost 3 bases and the J segment 5 bases; nucleotides outside the gene matches: 9. The CDR3 is CASSEGSGRAGETQYF. The DNA of the CDR3 is TGTGCCAGCAGCGAGGGTAGCGGGAGGGCAGGGGAGACCCAGTACTTC.

The chain couples TRBV2 to TRBJ2-3, with D hard to call. The CDR3 contains 16 residues. V lost 3 bases and J lost 4, with 17 bases in between. Germline assignment: CDR1 SNHLY and CDR2 FYNNEI. The chain's CDR3 is CASSDGGAPAADTQYF. The CDR3 DNA follows: TGTGCCAGCAGTGATGGCGGTGCCCCCGCGGCAGATACGCAGTATTTT.

V usage is TRBV10-3 and J usage is TRBJ1-2, with a possible D match to TRBD1 (5 bases). Germline loops: CDR1 ENHRY, CDR2 SYGVKD. The CDR3 contains 14 residues. V was cut by 3 bases and J by 4 bases, with 12 bases left in between. CDR3 DNA sequence: TGTGCCATCAGTGAATCGGGGGGAGGCTATGGCTACACCTTC. Its translation: CAISESGGGYGYTF.

DNA for the CDR3: TGTGCCAGCAGTGGCCTACAAGGAGAGTATATTCCCGGGGAGCTGTTTTTT. It is translated as CASSGLQGEYIPGELFF. The chain has TRBV6-1 and TRBJ2-2; D is unresolved. V was shortened by 4 bases and J by 6 bases, with 21 bases between the two germline ends. The CDR3 loop spans 17 amino acids. The germline V gene encodes CDR1 MNHNS and CDR2 SASEGT.

The chain employs TRBV9 and TRBJ2-3, with 9 bases matching TRBD2. Germline trimming cut 4 bases from V and 1 base from J; bases unmatched to any gene: 7. The CDR3 is made up of 16 amino acids. Germline loops: CDR1 SGDLS, CDR2 YYNGEE. CDR3 in DNA: TGTGCCAGCAGCCGCGGGACTAGCAGCGGCACAGATACGCAGTATTTT. This translates into CASSRGTSSGTDTQYF. Full variable domain (missing parts from reference TRBV9 and TRBJ2-3): DSGVTQTPKHLITATGQRVTLRCSPRSGDLSVYWYQQSLDQGLQFLIQYYNGEERAKGNILERFSAQQFPDLHSELNLSSLELGDSALYFCASSRGTSSGTDTQYFGPGTRLTVL.

This rearrangement joins TRBV7-6 to TRBJ2-3; TRBD1 aligns across 11 bases. Per germline, CDR1 SGHVS and CDR2 FNYEAQ. Germline trimming cut 8 bases from V and 6 bases from J; bases unmatched to any gene: 10. The CDR3 runs 15 residues. The CDR3 coding sequence is TGTGCCAGCCTCTTGATTGGGACAGGGGGGGATACGCAGTATTTT. Protein: CASLLIGTGGDTQYF.

The chain uses TRBV25-1 and TRBJ1-6; no reliable D call. The CDR3 covers 14 residues. From germline, CDR1 is MGHDK and CDR2 SYGVNS. V shed 1 base and J shed 10 bases, with 11 bases lying between them. CDR3 sequence (DNA): TGTGCCAGCAGTGAATGGCTGGGCGGGTCACCCCTCCACTTT. Its translation: CASSEWLGGSPLHF.

This clone was seen only once. J is TRBJ1-1 and V is TRBV15; D is uncertain. The germline V and J ends were trimmed by 3 bases and 5 bases, with 10 bases remaining between them. There are 13 residues in the CDR3. Germline lookup yields CDR1 LNHNV and CDR2 YYDKDF (reference sequence). CDR3: CATSRSMTTEAFF. The CDR3 DNA follows: TGTGCCACCAGCAGGTCGATGACAACTGAAGCTTTCTTT.